Following are 31 T cell receptor beta chains from one sample sequenced in a study of regulatory T cells in long-lasting Graves disease. The time point is: persistent/refractory GD, antithyroid drugs over 5 years with positive TRAb. The TCR library was prepared using RNA isolated from PBMCs. TCR beta libraries were built with iRepertoire HTBI primers and Arm-PCR of CDR3 regions. TCRdb fed the multiplex PCR reads into MiXCR, producing one record per CDR3 protein. The sample includes roughly 500,000 distinct CDR3 sequences, about 20% of them seen just once. This material consisted of peripheral blood mononuclear cells (PBMCs), taken when the disease was refractory, from a patient treated with antithyroid drugs. The receptor set was obtained from a female donor with Graves disease.

This clonotype was seen many times. The genes are TRBV7-9 and TRBJ2-2, with D unresolved. V was shortened by 6 bases and J by 5 bases, with 7 bases between the two germline ends. The V gene's germline CDR1 is SEHNR and CDR2 FQNEAQ (reference sequence). The CDR3 runs to 12 residues. The CDR3 protein is CASSSLTGELFF. In nucleotides, the CDR3 is TGTGCCAGCAGTTCCCTTACCGGGGAGCTGTTTTTT.

This chain uses TRBV6-1 with TRBJ2-7; D uncertain. Trimming pared 11 bases from V and 4 bases from J, leaving 15 bases between. The CDR3 loop spans 12 amino acids. Germline V gene data show CDR1 as MNHNS and CDR2 as SASEGT. CDR3 loop: CAASRSPYEQYF. In DNA, the CDR3 is TGTGCCGCCTCAAGAAGTCCTTACGAGCAGTACTTC.

To note about this clonotype: This sequence may be a read error, since a much larger clone differs from it by one base. V gene TRBV5-1 combines with J gene TRBJ1-1; D possibly corresponds to TRBD1 (6 bases). Germline V gives CDR1 SGHRS, CDR2 YFSETQ. The CDR3 covers 15 residues. DNA for the CDR3: TGCGCCAGCAGCTTGGGCGACAGGCGGAACACTGAAGTTTTCTTT. Encoded protein: CASSLGDRRNTEVFF.

This clonotype occurred many times. V and J are TRBV12-5 and TRBJ2-2, with 9 nucleotides matching TRBD1. The germline gives CDR1 LGHNT, CDR2 FRNRAP. J lost 3 bases, V lost 4 bases, and 6 bases had no gene match. This CDR3 has 16 residues. The CDR3 protein is CASGSAGTGYTGELFF. The CDR3 bases are TGTGCTAGTGGTTCGGCCGGGACAGGGTACACCGGGGAGCTGTTTTTT. The variable domain in full, completed from reference TRBV12-5 and TRBJ2-2, reads DARVTQTPRHKVTEMGQEVTMRCQPILGHNTVFWYRQTMMQGLELLAYFRNRAPLDDSGMPKDRFSAEMPDATLATLKIQPSEPRDSAVYFCASGSAGTGYTGELFFGEGSRLTVL.

This clonotype has at least ten counts. The chain employs TRBV20-1 and TRBJ2-7; 7 bases are a match to TRBD2. The CDR3 consists of 13 residues. CDR1 is DFQATT and CDR2 is SNEGSKA in the germline V gene (reference sequence). Losses at the gene ends were 4 bases for V and 5 bases for J; bases not matched to a gene: 8. CDR3 protein: CSAMGRAGDEQYF. Here the CDR3 DNA reads TGCAGTGCTATGGGGAGGGCCGGGGACGAGCAGTACTTC.

The V and J genes are TRBV30 and TRBJ2-7, with D tentatively TRBD2 (5 bases). V gave up 0 bases and J gave up 6 bases, with 6 bases separating them. Germline CDR1 reads GTSNPN; CDR2 reads SVGIG (reference sequence). This CDR3 contains 11 residues. CDR3: CAWSVRGEQYF. The CDR3 bases are TGTGCCTGGAGTGTACGGGGCGAGCAGTACTTC.

In the case of this clonotype: A much larger clone sits a single nucleotide away, making a read error possible. V and J are TRBV11-2 and TRBJ2-7, with TRBD2 as a possible D gene (5 bases). The germline V and J ends were trimmed by 5 bases and 0 bases, with 14 bases remaining between them. The CDR3 length is 15 residues. Germline loops: CDR1 SGHAT, CDR2 FQNNGV. The CDR3 sequence: CASSLRRAISYEQYF. CDR3 nucleotide sequence: TGTGCCAGCAGCCTCAGGCGGGCAATCTCCTACGAGCAGTACTTC.

Comments on this clonotype: Given a much more abundant clone one base away, this may be a read error. The rearrangement uses TRBV7-2 and TRBJ2-2; 10 nucleotides agree with TRBD2. In germline, CDR1 is SGHTA, CDR2 FQGNSA. The CDR3 spans 17 residues. The CDR3 sequence is CASSLSGRALATGGLFF. Here the CDR3 DNA reads TGTGCCAGCAGCTTAAGCGGGAGGGCCTTAGCGACCGGGGGGCTGTTTTTT.

The chain uses TRBV5-6 and TRBJ2-6; D is unresolved. The germline V gene encodes CDR1 SGHDT and CDR2 YYEEEE. The CDR3 loop spans 10 amino acids. CDR3 loop: CATEANVLTF. CDR3 DNA sequence: TGTGCTACTGAGGCCAACGTCCTGACTTTC.

The CDR3 spells CASSEVPRSSYEQYF. The DNA for the CDR3 is TGTGCCAGCAGTGAAGTTCCCAGGAGCTCCTACGAGCAGTACTTC. This chain joins TRBV6-1 and TRBJ2-7; no firm D call. This CDR3 has 15 amino acids. Germline lookup yields CDR1 MNHNS and CDR2 SASEGT. V was pared by 1 base and J by 0 bases, with 10 bases between.

The V gene is TRBV6-2 or TRBV6-3, the J gene TRBJ2-1, with D possibly matching TRBD2 (6 bases). CDR1 is MNHEY, CDR2 SVGEGT, per germline. The CDR3 is made up of 15 amino acids. Trimming took off 0 bases at V and 3 bases at J, with 9 bases between the two ends. The CDR3 protein is CASSYSSGFYNEQFF. The CDR3 DNA follows: TGTGCCAGCAGTTACTCTAGCGGTTTCTACAATGAGCAGTTCTTC.

V usage is TRBV11-2 and J usage is TRBJ2-7, with no clear D. The CDR3 is 13 residues long. V lost 2 bases to trimming and J lost 3 bases, with 8 bases between them. CDR1 is SGHAT and CDR2 is FQNNGV in the germline V gene. CDR3 coding DNA: TGTGCCAGCAGCTTAAATCTTATCTACGAGCAGTACTTC. Its translation is CASSLNLIYEQYF.

The rearrangement uses TRBV28 and TRBJ2-7; 7 bases fit TRBD1. The V gene's germline CDR1 is MDHEN and CDR2 SYDVKM. The CDR3 covers 11 residues. V was pared by 10 bases and J by 6 bases, with 6 bases of the junction left unmatched. The CDR3 loop reads CAMAGGTEQYF. The CDR3 DNA is TGTGCCATGGCAGGGGGAACCGAGCAGTACTTC.

This clonotype occurred a few times. This chain links TRBV7-2 with TRBJ1-1; D call uncertain. The CDR3 extends over 19 amino acids. The V gene lost 5 bases and the J gene lost 2 bases, with 27 bases spanning the gap. CDR1 is SGHTA, CDR2 FQGNSA, per germline. The CDR3 sequence is CASSAVDLGQASVNTEAFF. The CDR3 bases are TGTGCCAGCAGCGCCGTTGATCTGGGCCAGGCCTCGGTAAACACTGAAGCTTTCTTT.

This clonotype has at least ten counts. The chain employs TRBV6-1 and TRBJ1-5, with D possibly matching TRBD1 (5 bases). Germline-derived CDR1 and CDR2 are MNHNS and SASEGT. Trimming cost V 6 bases and J 1 base, with 7 bases left between them. This CDR3 comprises 13 residues. As DNA, the CDR3 is TGTGCCAGCAGCGAGGGGAGCAATCAGCCCCAGCATTTT. This codes for CASSEGSNQPQHF.

The sample holds many counts of this clonotype. The chain is built from TRBV27 and TRBJ1-1, with TRBD1 matching 7 bases. CDR1 and CDR2 from the germline V gene are MNHEY and SMNVEV (reference sequence). Trimming at V came to 4 bases and at J to 0 bases, leaving 8 bases not matched to a gene. This CDR3 contains 16 residues. The CDR3 region is CASSSSEDRLNTEAFF. The CDR3 DNA reads as TGTGCCAGCAGTTCATCTGAGGACAGGCTGAACACTGAAGCTTTCTTT.

Worth noting for this clonotype: One base away lies a much larger clone, so this may be a sequencing read error. The genes are TRBV18 and TRBJ2-7, with D hard to call. The germline V gene has CDR1 KGHSH and CDR2 LQKENI. This CDR3 is 13 amino acids long. CDR3 sequence (DNA): TGTGCCAACTCACCCGCGGTCCCAAACGAGCAGTACTTC. This sequence encodes CANSPAVPNEQYF.

This clonotype was picked up many times. The chain is built from TRBV30 and TRBJ2-7, with D perhaps TRBD1 (5 bases). The germline CDR1 and CDR2 sequences are GTSNPN and SVGIG (reference sequence). The CDR3 extends over 12 amino acids. V lost 2 bases and J 3 bases, leaving 8 bases between the germline ends. DNA for the CDR3: TGTGCCTGGAGTCCAGGGAACTACGAGCAGTACTTC. Translated, it gives CAWSPGNYEQYF. Drawing the rest from reference TRBV30 and TRBJ2-7, the complete variable domain is SQTIHQWPATLVQPVGSPLSLECTVEGTSNPNLYWYRQAAGRGLQLLFYSVGIGQISSEVPQNLSASRPQDRQFILSSKKLLLSDSGFYLCAWSPGNYEQYFGPGTRLTVT.

This clonotype occurred a few times. The V call is TRBV27, the J call TRBJ1-1; D not certain. Trimming left V 4 bases short and J 6 bases short, with 12 bases between. The CDR3 consists of 13 residues. Germline V gives CDR1 MNHEY, CDR2 SMNVEV (reference sequence). The CDR3, as DNA: TGTGCCAGCAGTTACGATGGGTTCGCTGAAGCTTTCTTT. Translated, it gives CASSYDGFAEAFF.

The chain has TRBV9 and TRBJ2-5; tentatively, D is TRBD2 (5 bases). The germline gives CDR1 SGDLS, CDR2 YYNGEE. V lost 4 bases to trimming and J lost 2 bases, with 12 bases between them. The CDR3 has 14 residues. CDR3: CASSPRGFQETQYF. DNA of the CDR3: TGTGCCAGCAGCCCCCGGGGATTTCAAGAGACCCAGTACTTC.

The rearrangement joins TRBV20-1 to TRBJ1-6; TRBD1 agrees at 7 bases. This CDR3 region has 14 residues. Germline V gives CDR1 DFQATT, CDR2 SNEGSKA (reference sequence). The junction had 9 bases not matched to a gene; V was cut back by 7 bases and J by 6 bases. Here the CDR3 reads CSVEAGGSNSPLHF. CDR3 coding DNA: TGCAGTGTCGAAGCAGGGGGTTCTAATTCACCCCTCCACTTT.

The chain employs TRBV29-1 and TRBJ1-6; D remains ambiguous. Germline V gives CDR1 SQVTM, CDR2 ANQGSEA. CDR3 size: 15 residues. V dropped 0 bases and J dropped 5 bases, with 11 bases sitting between them. CDR3 sequence reads: CSVEDSRSHNSPLHF. Written as DNA, the CDR3 is TGCAGCGTTGAAGATTCGAGGTCCCATAATTCACCCCTCCACTTT.

This clonotype was found many times. V gene TRBV28 combines with J gene TRBJ2-7, with 7 bases aligning to TRBD1. J lost 7 bases, V lost 6 bases, and 6 bases had no gene match. In germline, CDR1 is MDHEN, CDR2 SYDVKM. This CDR3 is 12 amino acids long. The CDR3 DNA reads TGTGCCAGCAGACCCGACAGGGCAGAGCAGTACTTC. Protein sequence: CASRPDRAEQYF.

The J gene is TRBJ1-3, the V gene TRBV27; D is perhaps TRBD1 (6 bases). This CDR3 comprises 14 residues. Looked up from germline, CDR1 is MNHEY and CDR2 is SMNVEV (reference sequence). The ends were cut back, 11 bases at V and 0 bases at J, with 14 bases in the middle. The CDR3: CAGRGKCSGNTIYF. The CDR3 DNA sequence: TGTGCCGGTAGGGGGAAGTGCTCTGGAAACACCATATATTTT.

This clonotype came up a few times. The chain carries TRBV9 and TRBJ2-5; perhaps TRBD2 as D (5 bases). The CDR3 is 14 residues long. Germline loops: CDR1 SGDLS, CDR2 YYNGEE. V was pared by 0 bases and J by 5 bases, with 11 bases between. The CDR3 sequence is CASSVESGIETQYF. CDR3 bases: TGTGCCAGCAGCGTAGAATCGGGGATCGAGACCCAGTACTTC.

This clonotype has at least ten counts. This sequence joins TRBV28 and TRBJ2-7; D is uncertain. Germline CDR1 reads MDHEN; CDR2 reads SYDVKM. V was trimmed by 5 bases and J by 7 bases, leaving 9 bases between them. The CDR3 is made up of 11 amino acids. The CDR3 nucleotides read TGTGCCAGCAGTGACCCAGGAGAGCAGTACTTC. Amino acids: CASSDPGEQYF.

This clonotype occurred a few times. This sequence joins TRBV3-1 and TRBJ1-2, with D uncertain. The CDR3 spans 12 residues. Trimming took 8 bases from V and 3 from J, leaving 10 bases between them. Per germline, CDR1 LGHDT and CDR2 YNNKEL (reference sequence). CDR3 in amino acids: CASLPIHYGYTF. Here the CDR3 DNA reads TGTGCCAGCCTCCCTATCCACTATGGCTACACCTTC.

The chain links TRBV4-1 to TRBJ1-5; a weak D match, TRBD1 (5 bases). Deletions cut 3 bases from V and 1 base from J, with 10 bases between. Germline values: CDR1 MGHRA, CDR2 YSYEKL. This CDR3 spans 15 amino acids. CDR3 loop: CASSQIPGSNQPQHF. CDR3 DNA sequence: TGCGCCAGCAGCCAGATACCAGGGAGCAATCAGCCCCAGCATTTT.

Remarks on this clonotype: A far larger clone is one base from this, pointing to a likely read error. This chain joins TRBV25-1 and TRBJ1-1; perhaps TRBD1 as D (6 bases). The CDR3 is 16 residues long. The germline V gene has CDR1 MGHDK and CDR2 SYGVNS. CDR3 amino acids: CASSFWGGRQDTEALF. The CDR3 nucleotides read TGTGCCAGCAGTTTTTGGGGGGGCAGGCAGGACACTGAAGCTCTCTTT.

This clonotype turned up a few times. J is TRBJ1-1 and V is TRBV6-5, with a possible D match to TRBD1 (5 bases). Looked up from germline, CDR1 is MNHEY and CDR2 is SVGAGI. This CDR3 contains 14 residues. Trimming removed 4 bases at V and 1 base at J, with 10 bases between. The CDR3 DNA is TGTGCCAGCAGTTCCACGACAGCGAACACTGAAGCTTTCTTT. It translates to CASSSTTANTEAFF.

A note on this clonotype: Germline and junction disagree at one end, which may indicate a read error. The CDR3 nucleotides read TGTGCCAGCAGCCGGACCCGGTCTATAGGCCACGAGCAGTGCTTC. This encodes CASSRTRSIGHEQCF. The chain joins TRBV6-2 or TRBV6-3 to TRBJ2-7; D is unresolved. Germline V gene lookup returns CDR1 MNHEY and CDR2 SVGEGT. This CDR3 region has 15 residues.